This paragraph reports one T cell receptor (beta chain). The record originates from a study of cytomegalovirus exposure and HLA in healthy donors. This CDR3 has 12 residues. Germline CDR1 and CDR2: SGHRS and YFSETQ. V lost 0 bases and J lost 14; bases outside the gene matches: 4. Profiling relied on immunoSEQ multiplex PCR, and the TCRdb table lists in-frame clones only, not all of them. Here the sample spans fewer than 150,000 clones, about 86% being singletons. J is TRBJ2-3 and V is TRBV5-1; 9 positions match TRBD2. Sequencing was performed on PBMCs. This clonotype was obtained from a woman between 18 and 29 years old in good health and CMV-seropositive. For the CDR3, the DNA is TGCGCCAGCAGCTTGGTTGGGACTAGCCCGTATTTT. Translating it yields CASSLVGTSPYF.